The source of this T cell receptor beta chain is a study of human T cells and chemical hapten exposure. Study details: Cases of alopecia areata, totalis or universalis occurred in a predominantly female patient group. Study-level findings and limits: Controls had significantly fewer large CDR3 similarity clusters than were formed by expanded TCRs.

This clonotype was counted ten times or more. Its antigen is unknown. J was trimmed by 4 bases and V by 9 bases; bases with no gene match: 6. The CDR3 spans 13 residues. TCRdb reanalysed the RACE reads using MiXCR and keeps one entry per CDR3 protein. In the table there are about 110,000 distinct CDR3 sequences, about a tenth of which are singletons. The time point is: patch test 2, 6 weeks after DPC sensitization. Treatment meaning: therapeutic diphenylcyclopropenone sensitization with weekly scalp DPC. The sequence was collected from a woman aged 40-49 years with alopecia areata. Some clones in this sample may be carry-over from other donors' samples. Source: whole blood, taken in connection with sensitization to the hapten diphenylcyclopropenone (DPC). V gene TRBV12-3 or TRBV12-4 combines with J gene TRBJ1-5; 7 bases map to TRBD1. Here the CDR3 reads CASSGQVNQPQHF. DNA of the CDR3: TGTGCCAGTTCTGGACAGGTTAATCAGCCCCAGCATTTT.